These 31 T cell receptor beta chains came from one sample sequenced in a study of technical replicates of blood from a few donors. Here immunoSEQ multiplex PCR was the method, and the copy in TCRdb shows in-frame clones only, minus some. The data show about 84,000 clones, 95% to 98% seen once. Material for sequencing was T cells isolated from PBMCs. The receptors shown here come from a human donor in good health.

This clone was recorded a few times. The rearrangement links TRBV5-8 to TRBJ1-5; unclear D gene. V gave up 0 bases and J gave up 7 bases, with 8 bases separating them. This CDR3 has 13 amino acids. The germline V gene has CDR1 SGHTS and CDR2 YDEGEE. CDR3 bases: TGTGCCAGCAGCTTGGGTATTCGGCAGCCCCAGCATTTT. It yields the protein CASSLGIRQPQHF.

This chain connects TRBV7-2 to TRBJ1-2; a possible D gene is TRBD1 (5 bases). Trimming removed 1 base at V and 5 bases at J, with 11 bases between. Germline values: CDR1 SGHTA, CDR2 FQGNSA. This CDR3 has 14 amino acids. The CDR3 nucleotides read TGTGCCAGCAGCTTAGGTTGGGGCCAATATGGCTACACCTTC. Protein: CASSLGWGQYGYTF.

CDR3 loop: CASSEGTVHFPGNTIYF. CDR3 nucleotides: TGTGCCAGCAGTGAGGGGACAGTGCATTTCCCGGGAAACACCATATATTTT. The gene calls are TRBV6-1 and TRBJ1-3; 7 bases agree with TRBD1. The CDR3 length is 17 residues. J was trimmed by 4 bases and V by 3 bases; bases with no gene match: 12. From germline, CDR1 is MNHNS and CDR2 SASEGT.

The V call is TRBV19, the J call TRBJ2-7; 8 bases align to TRBD2. V gave up 8 bases and J gave up 4 bases; unmatched junction bases: 13. The CDR3 contains 15 residues. Germline V gene data show CDR1 as LNHDA and CDR2 as SQIVND (reference sequence). The CDR3 sequence is CASGPTGTSWYEQYF. The DNA for the CDR3 is TGTGCCAGTGGGCCCACCGGGACTAGTTGGTACGAGCAGTACTTC.

The chain is built from TRBV7-8 and TRBJ2-7; 9 bases align to TRBD1. Looked up from germline, CDR1 is SGHVS and CDR2 is FQNEAQ. The CDR3 consists of 16 residues. V was pared by 5 bases and J by 3 bases, with 11 bases of the junction left unmatched. CDR3 DNA sequence: TGTGCCAGCAGCCGCCCATCCACAGGGGGCGGCTACGAGCAGTACTTC. Translation: CASSRPSTGGGYEQYF.

V is TRBV27 and J is TRBJ1-2; 7 bases align to TRBD1. The germline gives CDR1 MNHEY, CDR2 SMNVEV (reference sequence). Trimming cost V 5 bases and J 4 bases; bases outside gene matches: 7. The CDR3 length is 14 residues. The CDR3 reads CASSPTGQPYGYTF. The CDR3 DNA sequence: TGTGCCAGCAGTCCCACGGGACAGCCCTATGGCTACACCTTC.

The table lists this clone with a count of one. This rearrangement joins TRBV27 to TRBJ1-1; D may be TRBD1 (6 bases). Trimming removed 8 bases at V and 1 base at J, with 11 bases between. Germline V gene data show CDR1 as MNHEY and CDR2 as SMNVEV (reference sequence). CDR3 length: 13 amino acids. In DNA form, the CDR3 reads TGTGCCAGCTCGGGACACTGGAACACTGAAGCTTTCTTT. Translating gives CASSGHWNTEAFF.

The chain recombines TRBV13 with TRBJ2-1; 9 bases line up with TRBD2. Germline CDR1 and CDR2: PRHDT and FYEKMQ (reference sequence). This CDR3 region has 14 residues. After removal of 5 bases from V and 6 bases from J, the junction contained 5 bases not matched to a gene. CDR3 sequence reads: CASSASTSGNEQFF. Written as DNA, the CDR3 is TGTGCCAGCAGCGCCTCGACTAGCGGCAATGAGCAGTTCTTC.

The chain couples TRBV7-2 to TRBJ2-7, with TRBD2 matching over 9 bases. Trimming at V came to 4 bases and at J to 3 bases, leaving 7 bases not matched to a gene. There are 15 residues in the CDR3. Germline lookup yields CDR1 SGHTA and CDR2 FQGNSA. DNA of the CDR3: TGTGCCAGCAGCTCCGGACTAGCGCCTAGCTACGAGCAGTACTTC. It translates to CASSSGLAPSYEQYF.

Written as DNA, the CDR3 is TGTGCCAGCTCACAGCTAGCGGGGGACACAGATACGCAGTATTTT. Its protein product is CASSQLAGDTDTQYF. This chain joins TRBV18 and TRBJ2-3; TRBD2 matches 10 bases. The ends lost 4 bases at V and 2 bases at J; junction bases unmatched: 3. The CDR3 loop spans 15 amino acids. CDR1 and CDR2 from the germline V gene are KGHSH and LQKENI.

The chain recombines TRBV5-1 with TRBJ2-7, with D possibly TRBD2 on 5 matching bases. The CDR3 spans 13 residues. V was shortened by 0 bases and J by 3 bases, with 7 bases between the two germline ends. CDR1 SGHRS and CDR2 YFSETQ come from the germline V gene. As DNA, the CDR3 is TGCGCCAGCAGCTTGGACAGCGGCTACGAGCAGTACTTC. Protein: CASSLDSGYEQYF. Drawing the rest from reference TRBV5-1 and TRBJ2-7, the complete variable domain is KAGVTQTPRYLIKTRGQQVTLSCSPISGHRSVSWYQQTPGQGLQFLFEYFSETQRNKGNFPGRFSGRQFSNSRSEMNVSTLELGDSALYLCASSLDSGYEQYFGPGTRLTVT.

The genes are TRBV7-7 and TRBJ2-7, with 9 bases lining up with TRBD1. Germline V gene sequence: CDR1 SSHAT, CDR2 FNYEAQ (reference sequence). CDR3 length: 13 amino acids. Unmatched junction bases numbered 2, after V lost 5 bases and J lost 3 bases. CDR3 region: CASSVDRGYEQYF. CDR3 bases: TGTGCCAGCAGCGTGGACAGGGGCTACGAGCAGTACTTC.

This chain links TRBV27 with TRBJ2-7; TRBD1 matches at 9 bases. Germline trimming cut 0 bases from V and 1 base from J; bases unmatched to any gene: 4. Germline loops: CDR1 MNHEY, CDR2 SMNVEV (reference sequence). The CDR3 is 16 amino acids. CDR3 protein: CASSLSAGTGSYEQYF. In DNA, the CDR3 is TGTGCCAGCAGTTTATCCGCCGGGACAGGGTCCTACGAGCAGTACTTC.

The CDR3: CASSAGDRGYSGELFF. DNA of the CDR3: TGCGCCAGCAGCGCTGGGGACAGGGGATATAGCGGGGAGCTGTTTTTT. This chain uses TRBV10-1 with TRBJ2-2, with TRBD1 identical over 10 bases. The CDR3 sequence is 16 residues long. Germline CDR1 WNHNN, CDR2 SYGVQD (reference sequence). V shed 6 bases, J shed 7 bases, and the junction held 11 bases outside the gene matches.

The genes are TRBV7-2 and TRBJ2-7; the match to TRBD2 covers 12 bases. Germline trimming cut 1 base from V and 6 bases from J; bases unmatched to any gene: 4. In germline, CDR1 is SGHTA, CDR2 FQGNSA. The CDR3 is 15 amino acids. CDR3 nucleotides: TGTGCCAGCAGCTTAGAGGGACTAGCGGGCCGCGAGCAGTACTTC. Translation gives CASSLEGLAGREQYF.

The chain links TRBV28 to TRBJ1-3; maybe TRBD1 (5 bases). The CDR3 runs 14 residues. V gave up 4 bases and J gave up 0 bases, with 7 bases separating them. The V gene's germline CDR1 is MDHEN and CDR2 SYDVKM. The CDR3: CASSYDSSGNTIYF. CDR3 DNA sequence: TGTGCCAGCAGTTACGACAGCTCTGGAAACACCATATATTTT. Combining the CDR3 with reference TRBV28 and TRBJ1-3 gives the whole variable domain DVKVTQSSRYLVKRTGEKVFLECVQDMDHENMFWYRQDPGLGLRLIYFSYDVKMKEKGDIPEGYSVSREKKERFSLILESASTNQTSMYLCASSYDSSGNTIYFGEGSWLTVV.

The J gene is TRBJ2-5, the V gene TRBV2, with 9 positions matching TRBD2. Germline loops: CDR1 SNHLY, CDR2 FYNNEI. CDR3 length equals 17 residues. Trimming removed 2 bases from V and 5 bases from J; junction bases left unmatched: 12. In nucleotides, the CDR3 is TGTGCCAGCAGTGAATATAGCGGGGGACCGCTGGGGGAGACCCAGTACTTC. This translates into CASSEYSGGPLGETQYF.

This clone was picked up one time. V and J are TRBV6-1 and TRBJ1-1; 7 bases are a match to TRBD1. CDR3 size: 15 residues. Germline V CDR1 and CDR2: MNHNS, SASEGT. V gave up 6 bases and J gave up 11 bases; unmatched junction bases: 18. CDR3 sequence: CASRDSDRATLRAFF. For the CDR3, the DNA is TGTGCCAGCAGAGACTCCGACAGGGCCACGCTAAGGGCTTTCTTT.

V is TRBV6-1 and J is TRBJ1-5, with D tentatively TRBD1 (5 bases). V lost 1 base and J 5 bases, leaving 12 bases between the germline ends. Germline-derived CDR1 and CDR2 are MNHNS and SASEGT. The CDR3 totals 15 residues. CDR3 in amino acids: CASSEGQGPYQPQHF. For the CDR3, the DNA is TGTGCCAGCAGTGAAGGCCAGGGCCCGTATCAGCCCCAGCATTTT.

CDR3 protein: CAWNHRAEGGAFF. In DNA form, the CDR3 reads TGTGCCTGGAATCACCGGGCCGAAGGAGGGGCTTTCTTT. This chain joins TRBV30 and TRBJ1-1, with D hard to call. V lost 4 bases and J 11 bases, leaving 20 bases between the germline ends. The CDR3 totals 13 residues. CDR1 and CDR2 (germline): GTSNPN, SVGIG (reference sequence).

The gene calls are TRBV28 and TRBJ2-3, with D unclear. With 5 bases removed from V and 0 bases from J, the gap between germline ends came to 18 bases. This CDR3 is built from 17 residues. The germline CDR1 and CDR2 sequences are MDHEN and SYDVKM. CDR3 residues: CASSSPLADSSTDTQYF. CDR3 DNA: TGTGCCAGCAGTAGTCCCCTGGCGGATTCTAGCACAGATACGCAGTATTTT.

The rearrangement joins TRBV10-2 to TRBJ2-1, with 7 bases identical to TRBD2. The CDR3 contains 14 residues. Unmatched junction bases numbered 4, after V lost 5 bases and J lost 3 bases. Germline assignment: CDR1 WSHSY and CDR2 SAAADI. As DNA, the CDR3 is TGCGCCAGCAGTCCTACTAGCGACTACAATGAGCAGTTCTTC. Translation gives CASSPTSDYNEQFF.

The rearrangement uses TRBV18 and TRBJ2-5; 10 bases line up with TRBD1. CDR1 and CDR2 from the germline V gene are KGHSH and LQKENI. V dropped 6 bases and J dropped 4; count of bases not matched to a gene: 8. CDR3 length: 15 amino acids. In nucleotides, the CDR3 is TGTGCCAGCTCCCTCTCGGACAGGGGGTCAGAGACCCAGTACTTC. Its translation: CASSLSDRGSETQYF.

The chain links TRBV11-3 to TRBJ1-1, with D maybe TRBD1 (5 bases). CDR1 SGHNT and CDR2 YENEEA come from the germline V gene. The CDR3 is 15 amino acids. Between the trimmed V and J ends, which lost 5 bases and 5 bases, there was a span of 18 bases. The chain's CDR3 is CASSPQTGAGTEAFF. CDR3 in DNA: TGTGCCAGCAGCCCTCAAACAGGTGCGGGAACTGAAGCTTTCTTT.

The CDR3 nucleotides are TGTGCCAGCAGCCAGGACACCACCTACGAGCAGTACTTC. This codes for CASSQDTTYEQYF. The rearrangement uses TRBV7-6 and TRBJ2-7; TRBD1 is a possible D gene (5 bases). There are 13 residues in the CDR3. The germline V gene encodes CDR1 SGHVS and CDR2 FNYEAQ. Trimming took off 5 bases at V and 2 bases at J, with 10 bases between the two ends. Supplemented by reference TRBV7-6 and TRBJ2-7, the full variable domain reads GAGVSQSPRYKVTKRGQDVALRCDPISGHVSLYWYRQALGQGPEFLTYFNYEAQQDKSGLPNDRFSAERPEGSISTLTIQRTEQRDSAMYRCASSQDTTYEQYFGPGTRLTVT.

This sequence joins TRBV6-5 and TRBJ2-5; TRBD2 might be the D (5 bases). CDR1 is MNHEY, CDR2 SVGAGI, per germline. The length of the CDR3 is 15 residues. The V end lost 4 bases, the J end lost 7 bases, and 19 bases lay between the germline ends. The CDR3 is CASSSPGVSEGTQYF. CDR3 nucleotide sequence: TGTGCCAGCAGTTCCCCCGGGGTTAGTGAGGGGACCCAGTACTTC.

V is TRBV18 and J is TRBJ2-3; D gene ambiguous. V lost 3 bases, J lost 5 bases, and 6 bases lay in between. CDR3 length: 12 residues. Per germline, CDR1 KGHSH and CDR2 LQKENI. This CDR3 reads CASSPVGDTQYF. The CDR3 DNA reads as TGTGCCAGCTCACCGGTCGGAGATACGCAGTATTTT.

The rearrangement uses TRBV7-9 and TRBJ2-1, with D perhaps matching TRBD1 (5 bases). Germline CDR1 is SEHNR and CDR2 is FQNEAQ (reference sequence). Trimming shortened V by 7 bases and J by 5 bases, and 12 bases separated the two germline ends. The CDR3 extends over 13 amino acids. The CDR3 DNA follows: TGTGCCAGCACCCCAGGGTGGGACAATGAGCAGTTCTTC. This sequence encodes CASTPGWDNEQFF.

This clone was recorded only once. The V call is TRBV2, the J call TRBJ2-5; 9 nucleotides match TRBD2. Per germline, CDR1 SNHLY and CDR2 FYNNEI. The CDR3 loop spans 15 amino acids. Unmatched junction bases numbered 6, after V lost 2 bases and J lost 5 bases. The CDR3 loop is CASSERRGGRETQYF. In DNA form, the CDR3 reads TGTGCCAGCAGTGAAAGGCGGGGGGGCCGGGAGACCCAGTACTTC.

J is TRBJ2-7 and V is TRBV4-1; D unclear. V lost 1 base and J 5 bases, leaving 9 bases between the germline ends. Germline V gives CDR1 MGHRA, CDR2 YSYEKL. The CDR3 spans 13 residues. The CDR3 protein is CASSQGSTDEQYF. The DNA for the CDR3 is TGCGCCAGCAGCCAAGGATCTACAGACGAGCAGTACTTC.

The rearrangement links TRBV7-8 to TRBJ2-3; 11 bases are shared with TRBD1. This CDR3 contains 15 residues. Trimming removed 5 bases from V and 1 base from J; junction bases left unmatched: 2. In germline, CDR1 is SGHVS, CDR2 FQNEAQ. The CDR3 sequence: CASSVGQGGTDTQYF. The CDR3 DNA is TGTGCCAGCAGCGTGGGACAGGGGGGCACAGATACGCAGTATTTT.